This T cell receptor (beta chain) is from a study of HIV-infected patients and healthy controls. This clonotype has ten or more counts. What it binds is not known. Whole-study results and caveats: HIV-infected patients shared fewer CDR3 sequences between individuals than healthy controls. Comparisons were complicated because patients and controls had unequal numbers of distinct sequences.

cDNA was made from around 0.5 ug RNA using alpha and beta constant primers. Each of the alpha and beta chains got its own library through chain-specific third strand synthesis with indices. Each CDR3 protein is one row after TCRdb ran MiXCR on the 5' RACE reads. The sample lists 9,500 to 15,000 distinct CDR3 sequences, 9.3% occurring once. The V gene's germline CDR1 is MNHEY and CDR2 SVGAGI. V shed 0 bases and J 8 bases; nucleotides not matched to a gene: 7. CDR3 length: 15 residues. Whole blood was used without fractionation, so all unsorted peripheral T cells were included. This TCR derives from an adult with HIV infection. The donor label of this sample is uncertain. This chain uses TRBV6-5 with TRBJ2-1; 7 nucleotides align to TRBD1. The input for sequencing was blood, taken before antiretroviral therapy. Here the CDR3 reads CASSYSYRGGHEQFF. CDR3 in DNA: TGTGCCAGCAGTTACTCGTACAGGGGCGGCCATGAGCAGTTCTTC.